This is a list of T cell receptor beta chains from one sample in a study of T-cell reconstitution after alpha-beta-depleted transplantation in children. TCRdb reprocessed the PCR reads with MiXCR, giving one entry per CDR3 protein. The table has some 450,000 distinct CDR3 sequences, roughly 43% seen once. The specimen comprised PBMCs, sampled before TCRalphabeta/CD19-depleted stem cell transplant. The origin of the receptors is a girl aged 2-9 years with aplastic anemia, due to receive a stem cell transplant. Each CDR3 is given with its conserved first and last residue. Fields, in order: V gene, J gene, D gene, clone size, CDR3 protein, CDR3 DNA. A D gene is named only where the DNA matches it firmly. Not all rows give a size; the values are once, few, many and, for expanded clones, a class.

>TRBV15|TRBJ1-1|NA|NA
CATSRQKGVVTEAFF
TGTGCCACCAGCAGACAAAAGGGGGTGGTCACTGAAGCTTTCTTT
>TRBV7-2|TRBJ1-5|NA|many
CASSQTPNQPQHF
TGTGCCAGCAGCCAAACGCCCAATCAGCCCCAGCATTTT
>TRBV7-3|TRBJ2-1|NA|many
CASSLNVARGNEQFF
TGTGCCAGCAGCTTAAACGTTGCCCGCGGCAATGAGCAGTTCTTC
>TRBV5-6|TRBJ1-1|TRBD1|many
CASTPFPGQGTMNTEAFF
TGTGCCAGCACGCCATTTCCGGGACAGGGGACGATGAACACTGAAGCTTTCTTT
>TRBV4-2|TRBJ2-5|TRBD2|NA
CASGPGTSGSSFVETQYF
TGTGCCAGCGGCCCGGGGACTAGCGGGAGTTCTTTCGTAGAGACCCAGTACTTC
>TRBV7-3|TRBJ1-4|TRBD1|NA
CASSLEVGQGLTNEKLFF
TGTGCCAGCAGCTTGGAAGTGGGACAGGGGTTAACTAATGAAAAACTGTTTTTT
>TRBV27|TRBJ2-1|NA|few
CASSSAAFVNNEQFF
TGTGCCAGCAGTTCTGCCGCCTTCGTGAACAATGAGCAGTTCTTC
>TRBV6-5|TRBJ2-1|NA|NA
CASSYTVAASSYNEQFF
TGTGCCAGCAGTTACACGGTAGCGGCAAGCTCCTACAATGAGCAGTTCTTC
>TRBV11-1|TRBJ2-3|TRBD1|NA
CASSKTGGGRTDTQYF
TGTGCCAGCAGTAAGACAGGGGGCGGACGCACAGATACGCAGTATTTT
>TRBV25-1|TRBJ1-2|TRBD1|few
CASNRGGQGANGYTF
TGTGCCAGCAACAGAGGAGGACAGGGGGCTAATGGCTACACCTTC
>TRBV7-2|TRBJ2-5|NA|medium-sized
CASSLGKAQETQYF
TGTGCCAGCAGCTTAGGGAAAGCTCAAGAGACCCAGTACTTC
>TRBV4-1|TRBJ1-3|NA|NA
CASSQDYTFGNTIYF
TGCGCCAGCAGCCAAGATTACACATTTGGAAACACCATATATTTT
>TRBV28|TRBJ2-4|NA|NA
CASRPGLGGERNIQYF
TGTGCCAGCAGGCCTGGTCTCGGGGGTGAGCGGAACATTCAGTACTTC
>TRBV4-1|TRBJ2-4|TRBD2|NA
CASSQIRGENIQYF
TGCGCCAGCAGCCAAATCCGGGGGGAAAACATTCAGTACTTC
>TRBV4-3|TRBJ1-2|NA|few
CASSQDQGRNYGYTF
TGCGCCAGCAGCCAAGATCAGGGACGGAACTATGGCTACACCTTC
>TRBV29-1|TRBJ2-7|NA|NA
CSAWTDEYEQYF
TGCAGCGCCTGGACAGACGAGTACGAGCAGTACTTC
>TRBV12-3/TRBV12-4|TRBJ1-1|TRBD1|NA
CASRTGGAGNTEAFF
TGTGCCAGCAGGACAGGGGGCGCGGGGAACACTGAAGCTTTCTTT
>TRBV4-2|TRBJ1-1|NA|NA
CASSQAKGPVTEAFF
TGTGCCAGCAGCCAAGCTAAGGGGCCAGTGACTGAAGCTTTCTTT
>TRBV10-3|TRBJ2-3|TRBD1|NA
CATQFTGGGTDTQYF
TGTGCCACCCAATTTACAGGGGGAGGCACAGATACGCAGTATTTT
>TRBV12-3/TRBV12-4|TRBJ1-2|NA|many
CASSSSDTPRVATF
TGTGCCAGCAGTTCATCGGACACCCCTCGCGTTGCCACCTTC
>TRBV12-3/TRBV12-4|TRBJ2-7|TRBD2|many
CASSLGLAGWHYEQYF
TGTGCCAGCAGTTTAGGACTAGCGGGATGGCACTACGAGCAGTACTTC
>TRBV7-3|TRBJ2-3|NA|NA
CASSLTGVATTDTQYF
TGTGCCAGCAGCTTAACTGGGGTAGCCACCACAGATACGCAGTATTTT
>TRBV10-3|TRBJ2-1|NA|once
CAGGTTNEQFF
TGTGCCGGGGGGACCACGAATGAGCAGTTCTTC
>TRBV20-1|TRBJ2-7|TRBD2|once
CSARVAGRGEQYF
TGCAGTGCTAGAGTTGCGGGGAGGGGCGAGCAGTACTTC
>TRBV20-1|TRBJ1-2|NA|NA
CSTQLALRNYGYTF
TGCAGTACTCAGCTGGCGTTACGCAACTATGGCTACACCTTC
>TRBV29-1|TRBJ2-1|NA|NA
CSSERVSYNEQFF
TGCAGCTCTGAGCGGGTCTCCTACAATGAGCAGTTCTTC
>TRBV27|TRBJ1-6|TRBD1|NA
CASRATGRNSPLHF
TGTGCCAGCAGGGCGACAGGGAGGAATTCACCCCTCCACTTT
>TRBV6-2/TRBV6-3|TRBJ2-5|TRBD1|few
CASSPWTGSQETQYF
TGTGCCAGCAGCCCTTGGACAGGGTCCCAAGAGACCCAGTACTTC
>TRBV29-1|TRBJ2-3|TRBD2|NA
CSVETRLATSTDTQYF
TGCAGCGTTGAAACCCGACTAGCCACTAGCACAGATACGCAGTATTTT
>TRBV29-1|TRBJ2-3|NA|NA
CSVASGTLPGTDTQYF
TGCAGCGTTGCCTCCGGGACCCTGCCAGGGACAGATACGCAGTATTTT
>TRBV5-1|TRBJ1-2|NA|NA
CASSDQAGDYGYTF
TGCGCCAGCAGCGACCAGGCAGGGGACTATGGCTACACCTTC
>TRBV28|TRBJ2-7|TRBD2|many
CASRSLGLAGDFSYEQYF
TGTGCCAGCAGATCCCTCGGACTAGCGGGAGACTTCTCCTACGAGCAGTACTTC
>TRBV2|TRBJ1-3|NA|NA
CASTPTEARSGNTIYF
TGTGCCAGCACCCCTACGGAAGCCCGCTCTGGAAACACCATATATTTT
>TRBV7-3|TRBJ2-3|TRBD2|NA
CASSLHRTSGGTDTQYF
TGTGCCAGCAGCTTACACCGGACTAGCGGAGGCACAGATACGCAGTATTTT
>TRBV29-1|TRBJ1-1|NA|few
CSVGRQLNTEAFF
TGCAGCGTTGGGCGGCAACTGAACACTGAAGCTTTCTTT
>TRBV28|TRBJ1-2|NA|NA
CASSPGKGYTF
TGTGCCAGCAGTCCAGGGAAGGGCTACACCTTC
>TRBV6-5|TRBJ2-5|NA|NA
CASSSFRGRRQETQYF
TGTGCCAGCAGTTCCTTCCGGGGGCGCAGACAAGAGACCCAGTACTTC
>TRBV24-1|TRBJ1-1|NA|many
CATSVSTGKGTEAFF
TGTGCCACCAGTGTCTCCACAGGGAAGGGGACTGAAGCTTTCTTT
>TRBV10-2|TRBJ1-1|NA|many
CASRENTEAFF
TGCGCCAGCAGGGAGAACACTGAAGCTTTCTTT
>TRBV5-6|TRBJ2-1|NA|NA
CASSPGHFDEQFF
TGTGCCAGCAGCCCTGGACATTTCGATGAGCAGTTCTTC
>TRBV5-4|TRBJ2-3|NA|many
CASSSLDAGSTDTQYF
TGTGCCAGCAGCTCCCTGGACGCCGGATCGACAGATACGCAGTATTTT
>TRBV7-2|TRBJ2-7|NA|few
CASSLRRGNLYEQYF
TGTGCCAGCAGCTTACGCAGGGGCAATTTGTACGAGCAGTACTTC
>TRBV5-1|TRBJ2-7|NA|NA
CASSPLGRYEQYF
TGCGCCAGCAGCCCTTTAGGGAGGTACGAGCAGTACTTC
>TRBV29-1|TRBJ2-3|TRBD1|NA
CSVEPSWTGIADTQYF
TGCAGCGTTGAGCCCTCCTGGACAGGGATCGCAGATACGCAGTATTTT
>TRBV21-1|TRBJ1-1|NA|few
CASSGWEFPTEAFF
TGTGCCAGCAGCGGATGGGAATTCCCGACTGAAGCTTTCTTT
>TRBV9|TRBJ1-1|NA|NA
CASSVGRALNTEAFF
TGTGCCAGCAGCGTAGGAAGAGCCTTGAACACTGAAGCTTTCTTT
>TRBV12-3/TRBV12-4|TRBJ2-5|NA|NA
CASRDTDKETQYF
TGTGCCAGCAGAGATACAGATAAAGAGACCCAGTACTTC
>TRBV12-3/TRBV12-4|TRBJ2-7|NA|NA
CASSLGGAGTNPYEQYF
TGTGCCAGCAGTTTAGGTGGCGCCGGGACAAATCCCTACGAGCAGTACTTC
>TRBV20-1|TRBJ2-1|NA|NA
CSARALAFYNEQFF
TGCAGTGCTAGGGCTCTAGCGTTCTACAATGAGCAGTTCTTC
>TRBV6-1|TRBJ1-2|NA|NA
CASSEEQGDGYTF
TGTGCCAGCAGTGAAGAGCAGGGCGATGGCTACACCTTC
>TRBV7-2|TRBJ1-5|NA|many
CASSDRHGFGQPQHF
TGTGCCAGCAGCGACAGGCATGGATTCGGTCAGCCCCAGCATTTT
>TRBV20-1|TRBJ2-4|NA|NA
CSAVVVAKNIQYF
TGCAGTGCTGTTGTTGTAGCCAAAAACATTCAGTACTTC
>TRBV5-1|TRBJ1-1|NA|many
CASSLEPANTEAFF
TGCGCCAGCAGCTTGGAGCCAGCGAACACTGAAGCTTTCTTT
>TRBV7-2|TRBJ2-7|TRBD2|many
CASSLKAGGTYEQYF
TGTGCCAGCAGCTTAAAGGCGGGAGGAACCTACGAGCAGTACTTC
>TRBV5-1|TRBJ2-5|TRBD2|NA
CASSPGTSGLDQETQYF
TGCGCCAGCAGCCCTGGGACTAGCGGGCTGGATCAAGAGACCCAGTACTTC
>TRBV20-1|TRBJ2-3|NA|many
CSANRGGEDTQYF
TGCAGTGCTAATCGAGGGGGGGAAGATACGCAGTATTTT
>TRBV10-3|TRBJ2-2|NA|NA
CAIGGAVTTGELFF
TGTGCCATCGGAGGGGCAGTAACGACCGGGGAGCTGTTTTTT
>TRBV29-1|TRBJ2-1|TRBD1|NA
CSVVVGTGANEQFF
TGCAGCGTTGTAGTCGGGACAGGGGCCAATGAGCAGTTCTTC